This T cell receptor beta chain was documented in a study of blood T cell repertoires in COVID-19. Original data processing: Reference gene primers were amplified, and this amplification served to estimate nucleated cell counts. The data were produced by immunoSEQ multiplex PCR, yet TCRdb's version contains in-frame clones alone and is incomplete. Clone size and the V and J calls come from that table; the DNA yielded D and trimming. The data hold about 320,000 clones, with over 75% observed a single time. Germline V CDR1 and CDR2: LGHNA, YNFKEQ. The CDR3 loop spans 16 amino acids. Trimming removed 0 bases from V and 5 bases from J; junction bases left unmatched: 9.

This chain links TRBV4-2 with TRBJ1-1, with 7 bases identical to TRBD1. The origin of this receptor is a human donor in a cohort sampled during active COVID-19. The sequenced material came from peripheral blood. The CDR3 bases are TGTGCCAGCAGCCAAGATTGGGCAGGGGGAGATACTGAAGCTTTCTTT. It codes for CASSQDWAGGDTEAFF.